A single T cell receptor beta chain is shown here with its context. Its antigen is unknown. Nothing much larger sits one base from this clone, and base qualities are not available. Library preparation used 5' RACE. Sequencing relied on an Illumina HiSeq 2000. Template switching added a universal primer binding site, and the final cDNA carried a unique molecular identifier that allowed TCR cDNA molecules to be counted accurately. Specific primers in the conserved constant-segment region were used to synthesize first-strand cDNA for TCR alpha and beta chains. To control for contamination, every cDNA library carried two barcodes: a SMART-Mk sample barcode plus Illumina barcodes. TruSeq adapter sequences, together with Illumina sample barcodes, were added in two successive PCR steps. The TCR alpha and beta cDNA libraries were sequenced on the Illumina HiSeq platform using custom primers. The published analysis was carried out like this. Unique molecular identifiers were extracted from raw reads with MiGEC, and CDR3 positions were determined with MiXCR. For each individual, recombination models were inferred using an EM algorithm with the repgenHMM and IGoR tools. The tcR package in R was used for shared clonotype analysis, with sharing normalized by the product of cloneset sizes. Out-of-frame nonproductive sequences were analyzed to study raw recombination free of thymic and clonal selection effects. TCRdb applied fastp at Q25 and MiXCR to the public reads, then kept only in-frame beta chains. CDR3 protein duplicates are merged, each entry listing the most common genes and DNA. The V and J calls were not made by the authors but by TCRdb's processing. The sample data list approximately 230,000 distinct CDR3 sequences, and over 5% of these were observed just once. The top ten constitute roughly 15% of the sample.

The V and J ends are trimmed by 0 bases and 5 bases, leaving 6 bases between them. Taken from the germline V gene (reference sequence), the CDR1 and CDR2 loops are LNHNV and YYDKDF. There are 13 amino acids in the CDR3, from cysteine to phenylalanine inclusive. Of the read, only the CDR3 DNA is kept; its 39 bases are in frame from base 1. These data come from a study of identical twins (dated by TCRdb to 2016 to 2018). Background on the whole study: The study deep-sequenced TCR alpha and beta repertoires from monozygotic twins, unrelated adults of various ages and cord blood to test whether fetal clonotypes persist. To rule out contamination, the twin experiments were replicated at different times with different library preparation protocols.

Broader findings and caveats from the paper: Because the same donors could not be followed over many years, the conclusions depended on cross-sectional statistical analysis. Invariant T cells such as MAIT and iNKT could partly confound zero-insertion analyses, although diverse VJ usage argued against such confounding for most clonotypes. In beta out-of-frame sequences, excess twin sharing was weaker, because having fewer shared sequences lowered the signal-to-noise ratio. In monozygotic twins, recombination models systematically underestimated out-of-frame TCR alpha sharing, but the models matched the sharing seen between unrelated individuals. Fewer insertions were carried by abundant cord blood beta clonotypes, a similar but weaker trend appeared in young adult naive repertoires, and no such trend appeared in memory repertoires. Compared with coincidental sharing between unrelated individuals, an excess of low generation-probability sequences was observed among out-of-frame TCR alpha sequences shared between twins.

All donors were healthy Caucasians. The twin cohort consisted of three pairs of female monozygotic twins, all aged about 18 to 29 years. CD4+ and CD8+ T cell populations were isolated with positive isolation kits from Invitrogen. This sample also appeared in a second study, on T cells expressing NK-cell markers. The second paper states: Seven or eight donors provided sorted CD3+CD56+NKG2C+, CD3+CD56+NKG2C- and CD3+CD56-NKG2C+ T-cell subsets, whose TCR beta-chain repertoires were profiled. Seven of the eight sequenced donors were HCMV-seropositive and one was HCMV-seronegative. In several experiments an anti-gammadeltaTCR antibody was added to restrict sorting to alphabetaTCR-expressing T cells. In more than 5 donors, the dominant CD3+CD56+NKG2C+ clonotypes ranked among the top 10 CD8+ clonotypes, making up about 1.0-8% of CD8+ T cells. Those dominant clonotypes were again the most abundant among CD3+CD56-NKG2C+ cells in a few donors, at roughly 25-60.1%. Whether the expanded NKG2C-expressing T cell clones were specific for HCMV antigens remained unclear. All eight donors whose samples were sequenced were randomly selected healthy volunteers, three of them men and five women. To determine HCMV serostatus, a commercial ELISA kit was used to detect HCMV-specific IgG in serum. Reads were demultiplexed and grouped by UMI with MIGEC, and clonotypes were assembled and quantified with MiTCR. To exclude erroneous sequences, any TCR cDNA sequence not supported by at least two reads was discarded. The tcR package was used for downstream repertoire analysis, and clonotypes were matched across fractions by CDR3 nucleotide sequence plus V segment. VDJmatch was used to annotate antigen specificity against VDJdb, with one amino acid substitution allowed in CDR3.

The receptor's source is a woman aged 18-29 years in good health. The sequenced sample was CD8+ T cells sorted from blood. The sequence is built from TRBV15 and TRBJ2-3; TRBD1 is a weak D gene call, 5 bases matching. The DNA sequence is as follows: TGTGCCACCAGCAGAGAAGGGGAAGATACGCAGTATTTT. Translated, this gives CATSREGEDTQYF. Supplemented by the reference TRBV15 and TRBJ2-3 proteins around the CDR3, the complete variable domain is DAMVIQNPRYQVTQFGKPVTLSCSQTLNHNVMYWYQQKSSQAPKLLFHYYDKDFNNEADTPDNFQSRRPNTSFCFLDIRSPGLGDTAMYLCATSREGEDTQYFGPGTRLTVL.